One sample yielded the 23 T cell receptor beta chains listed below, sequenced in a study of T cell repertoires in cytomegalovirus infection. TCRdb itself ran the reads through MiXCR, one entry per CDR3 protein. The repertoire holds 300,000 to 400,000 distinct CDR3 sequences, around a tenth seen once, with 3.5% to 4.5% in the top ten. The material sequenced was PBMCs. The receptors were sampled from a human donor in good health (CMV status not recorded). Some clones in this sample may be carry-over from other donors' samples.

This clonotype occurred a few times. The rearrangement joins TRBV28 to TRBJ2-7, with D possibly TRBD1 on 5 matching bases. In germline, CDR1 is MDHEN, CDR2 SYDVKM. There are 15 residues in the CDR3. Trimming cost V 6 bases and J 0 bases, with 15 bases left between them. The CDR3: CASSPGGASSYEQYF. DNA of the CDR3: TGTGCCAGCAGCCCGGGTGGGGCTAGCTCCTACGAGCAGTACTTC.

The chain has TRBV9 and TRBJ2-1; TRBD2 matches at 11 bases. The germline CDR1 and CDR2 sequences are SGDLS and YYNGEE. The length of the CDR3 is 16 residues. The ends lost 4 bases at V and 8 bases at J; junction bases unmatched: 11. This chain's CDR3 is CASSPRGVAGGHEQFF. CDR3 nucleotide sequence: TGTGCCAGCAGCCCCCGGGGGGTAGCGGGGGGGCATGAGCAGTTCTTC.

V and J are TRBV18 and TRBJ2-3; 10 bases align to TRBD2. V trimming: 0 bases; J trimming: 4 bases; junction bases outside the gene matches: 7. This CDR3 has 17 residues. Germline V gene sequence: CDR1 KGHSH, CDR2 LQKENI. CDR3 in amino acids: CASSPPTLAGRADTQYF. As DNA, the CDR3 is TGTGCCAGCTCACCACCGACACTAGCGGGGAGAGCAGATACGCAGTATTTT.

This chain uses TRBV19 with TRBJ2-5; 7 nucleotides line up with TRBD1. The germline gives CDR1 LNHDA, CDR2 SQIVND (reference sequence). The length of the CDR3 is 14 residues. Unmatched junction bases numbered 9, after V lost 8 bases and J lost 3 bases. CDR3 in amino acids: CASRPFGTEETQYF. The CDR3, as DNA: TGTGCCAGTCGTCCTTTTGGGACAGAAGAGACCCAGTACTTC.

Many counts were recorded for this clonotype. V is TRBV7-9 and J is TRBJ1-2, with 10 bases aligning to TRBD1. CDR3 length equals 14 residues. Per the germline V gene, CDR1 is SEHNR and CDR2 is FQNEAQ (reference sequence). Trimming cost V 4 bases and J 4 bases; bases outside gene matches: 3. The CDR3 is CASSSGQGSYGYTF. In DNA form, the CDR3 reads TGTGCCAGCAGCTCGGGACAGGGGTCCTATGGCTACACCTTC.

The table lists this clonotype with many counts. J is TRBJ2-5 and V is TRBV7-2, with D hard to call. Germline loops: CDR1 SGHTA, CDR2 FQGNSA. The V end was cut by 3 bases, the J end by 5 bases, with 7 bases between. The length of the CDR3 is 12 residues. The CDR3 DNA reads TGTGCCAGCAGCTTTGCGATGGAGACCCAGTACTTC. Its translation is CASSFAMETQYF.

This clonotype was observed many times. The CDR3 here is CSARGQGIYGYTF. Here the CDR3 DNA reads TGCAGTGCTCGGGGACAGGGGATTTATGGCTACACCTTC. V and J are TRBV20-1 and TRBJ1-2; 10 nucleotides agree with TRBD1. CDR1 is DFQATT and CDR2 is SNEGSKA in the germline V gene (reference sequence). The CDR3 extends over 13 amino acids. V shed 5 bases, J shed 5 bases, and the junction held 5 bases outside the gene matches.

This clonotype was seen ten or more times. This rearrangement joins TRBV7-2 to TRBJ1-5; D may be TRBD1 (5 bases). Trimming left V 4 bases short and J 6 bases short, with 16 bases between. Germline values: CDR1 SGHTA, CDR2 FQGNSA. This CDR3 has 15 amino acids. The DNA of the CDR3 is TGTGCCAGCAGCTCCCCGGGAACCGGGGCTCAGCCCCAGCATTTT. Translating it yields CASSSPGTGAQPQHF.

This clonotype was seen many times. The V gene is TRBV7-9, the J gene TRBJ2-7, with TRBD2 identical over 7 bases. Losses at the gene ends were 4 bases for V and 2 bases for J; bases not matched to a gene: 8. Germline CDR1 reads SEHNR; CDR2 reads FQNEAQ (reference sequence). The CDR3 runs 15 residues. CDR3 sequence (DNA): TGTGCCAGCAGCTCACCCGGGACTATCCCCTACGAGCAGTACTTC. Protein sequence: CASSSPGTIPYEQYF.

This clonotype was detected ten times or more. The chain is built from TRBV27 and TRBJ2-1; 10 nucleotides line up with TRBD2. CDR1 and CDR2 from the germline V gene are MNHEY and SMNVEV (reference sequence). The CDR3 is made up of 16 amino acids. V was clipped by 5 bases and J by 3 bases; unmatched bases: 7. The CDR3 region is CASSRFLAGVYNEQFF. CDR3 coding DNA: TGTGCCAGCAGTCGATTTCTAGCGGGGGTCTACAATGAGCAGTTCTTC.

This clonotype was observed at least ten times. The CDR3 sequence is CATDPFRGRDYEQYF. The DNA of the CDR3 is TGTGCCACAGACCCGTTCAGGGGCCGTGACTACGAGCAGTACTTC. The rearrangement joins TRBV6-1 to TRBJ2-7, with D perhaps matching TRBD1 (6 bases). This CDR3 is built from 15 residues. V was cut by 10 bases and J by 3 bases, with 22 bases left in between. The germline CDR1 and CDR2 sequences are MNHNS and SASEGT.

A note on this clonotype: One end of the junction does not line up with germline, which may come from a read error. The CDR3 sequence: CASSQQGQSPNYGYTF. DNA for the CDR3: TGTGCCAGCAGCCAACAGGGACAGTCCCCAAACTATGGCTACACCTTC. The chain uses TRBV4-1 and TRBJ1-2, with 7 bases lining up with TRBD1. The CDR3 has 16 residues. Per germline, CDR1 MGHRA and CDR2 YSYEKL.

In nucleotides, the CDR3 is TGTGCCAGCACTCTAGCGATACAAGAGACCCAGTACTTC. This encodes CASTLAIQETQYF. The J gene is TRBJ2-5, the V gene TRBV2, with TRBD2 as a possible D gene (6 bases). Germline V gene data show CDR1 as SNHLY and CDR2 as FYNNEI. This CDR3 is 13 amino acids long. Deletions cut 7 bases from V and 2 bases from J, with 11 bases between.

This clonotype has a handful of counts. The V gene is TRBV2, the J gene TRBJ1-1, with D uncertain. The CDR3 has 14 residues. CDR1 is SNHLY, CDR2 FYNNEI, per germline. V was shortened by 1 base and J by 0 bases, with 6 bases between the two germline ends. This CDR3 is CASSEVGLNTEAFF. The CDR3 DNA reads as TGTGCCAGCAGTGAAGTCGGACTGAACACTGAAGCTTTCTTT.

This clonotype came up a few times. The rearrangement joins TRBV5-3 to TRBJ2-7; 11 positions agree with TRBD1. TRBV5-3 is labeled an ORF, and its function is uncertain. V lost 8 bases to trimming and J lost 0 bases; unmatched junction nucleotides: 13. This CDR3 region has 17 residues. This CDR3 is CASSLLLDRGHSYEQYF. The CDR3 nucleotides are TGTGCCAGCAGCCTCCTTTTGGACAGGGGGCACTCCTACGAGCAGTACTTC.

The chain has TRBV20-1 and TRBJ1-1; possibly TRBD1 for D (6 bases). The length of the CDR3 is 15 residues. Germline CDR1 reads DFQATT; CDR2 reads SNEGSKA (reference sequence). V lost 2 bases and J lost 7, with 20 bases in between. The chain's CDR3 is CSARYTGTGRGEAFF. The CDR3 DNA is TGCAGTGCTAGATACACAGGGACCGGGCGGGGTGAAGCTTTCTTT.

Of note for this clonotype: With a much larger clone just one base away, this may be a read error. The chain recombines TRBV7-2 with TRBJ1-4; 7 nucleotides match TRBD1. Trimming at V came to 4 bases and at J to 8 bases, leaving 10 bases not matched to a gene. CDR1 and CDR2 from the germline V gene are SGHTA and FQGNSA. The CDR3 is 15 residues long. The CDR3 DNA reads as TGTGCCAGCAGCTCCTCCGGGACAGTCGGCGAAAAACTGTTTTTT. Translated, it gives CASSSSGTVGEKLFF.

V gene TRBV5-1 combines with J gene TRBJ2-7; perhaps TRBD2 as D (6 bases). This CDR3 spans 15 amino acids. V dropped 0 bases and J dropped 6 bases, with 16 bases sitting between them. The V gene's germline CDR1 is SGHRS and CDR2 YFSETQ. The CDR3 spells CASSLVGEGLGEQYF. CDR3 in DNA: TGCGCCAGCAGCTTGGTCGGCGAGGGACTGGGCGAGCAGTACTTC. Filled out from reference TRBV5-1 and TRBJ2-7, the complete variable domain reads KAGVTQTPRYLIKTRGQQVTLSCSPISGHRSVSWYQQTPGQGLQFLFEYFSETQRNKGNFPGRFSGRQFSNSRSEMNVSTLELGDSALYLCASSLVGEGLGEQYFGPGTRLTVT.

This clonotype was detected only a few times. The rearrangement uses TRBV6-2 or TRBV6-3 and TRBJ2-1, with TRBD2 matching 8 bases. CDR3 size: 16 residues. V gave up 4 bases and J gave up 5 bases; unmatched junction bases: 10. Germline V CDR1 and CDR2: MNHEY, SVGEGT. In DNA, the CDR3 is TGTGCCAGCAGTTCGCTTAAAGCGGGAGAGAACAATGAGCAGTTCTTC. The encoded protein is CASSSLKAGENNEQFF.

This clonotype has ten or more counts. The J gene is TRBJ1-2, the V gene TRBV7-2; a weak D match, TRBD1 (5 bases). This CDR3 has 11 residues. Germline-derived CDR1 and CDR2 are SGHTA and FQGNSA. Trimming left V 11 bases short and J 7 bases short, with 14 bases between. Here the CDR3 reads CALNPGPGYTF. CDR3 nucleotides: TGTGCCTTGAACCCGGGGCCTGGCTACACCTTC.

This clonotype was observed many times. J is TRBJ2-1 and V is TRBV7-8; TRBD2 matches at 12 bases. J gave up 8 bases and V 5 bases, and 13 bases lay outside the gene matches. Germline CDR1 reads SGHVS; CDR2 reads FQNEAQ. CDR3 size: 17 residues. This CDR3 reads CASSLGLAGRLRDEQFF. The CDR3 coding sequence is TGTGCCAGCAGCCTCGGACTAGCGGGACGCCTTAGGGATGAGCAGTTCTTC.

This clonotype was detected many times. For the CDR3, the DNA is TGTGCCAGCAGTGCCCGCCTAGCGGGGGGAAAAGAGACCCAGTACTTC. The encoded protein is CASSARLAGGKETQYF. The chain uses TRBV6-1 and TRBJ2-5, with TRBD2 matching 11 bases. There are 16 residues in the CDR3. Germline loops: CDR1 MNHNS, CDR2 SASEGT. V lost 4 bases to trimming and J lost 3 bases; unmatched junction nucleotides: 7.

This clonotype has more than one count but fewer than ten. The CDR3 sequence is CASSLLTGIRNQPQHF. The CDR3 DNA reads as TGTGCCAGCAGTTTGCTCACAGGGATCCGGAATCAGCCCCAGCATTTT. V usage is TRBV28 and J usage is TRBJ1-5; D may be TRBD1 (6 bases). V shed 3 bases and J shed 4 bases, with 16 bases lying between them. This CDR3 is 16 amino acids long. Germline assignment: CDR1 MDHEN and CDR2 SYDVKM.